A selection of T cell receptor beta chains follows, all from one sample in a study of CD8 T cells in Susac syndrome. From the immunoSEQ multiplex PCR reads, TCRdb called clonotypes with MiXCR, one entry per CDR3 protein. Of tens of thousands of distinct CDR3 sequences in the sample, over 90% were seen once. Sequenced sample: CD4+ T cells from PBMCs. Source of these receptors: a human donor with Susac syndrome. The conserved cysteine and the conserved F or W are not part of the CDR3 here. Each record gives: V gene, CDR3 length, CDR3 protein.

TRBV5-4 14 ASSPKGGRSYNEQF
TRBV12-3/TRBV12-4 12 ASSLYQSNQPQH
TRBV29-1 11 SVEGGDRFEQY
TRBV12-3/TRBV12-4 14 ASSAGLAGGDETQY
TRBV6-5 12 ASRTREANTEAF
TRBV20-1 12 SARDQASSWGYT
TRBV20-1 11 SARTGGARPQH
TRBV7-2 11 ASSSSGTDTQY
TRBV7-2 10 ASSPTSDGYT
TRBV20-1 10 SASRGGYGYT
TRBV12-3/TRBV12-4 12 ASSHWTENYEQY
TRBV7-9 11 ASSKDRISPLH
TRBV20-1 12 SALPIAGTYEQY
TRBV5-1 17 ASSSSDTQGKVVPYEQY
TRBV12-3/TRBV12-4 11 ASSADRGQTQY
TRBV18 11 ASSPRTVYEQY
TRBV15 10 ATSRDHSEQF
TRBV5-1 9 ASRGGNIQY
TRBV9 16 ASSGGTSGARPYNEQF
TRBV20-1 13 SARSKRGSQETQY
TRBV12-3/TRBV12-4 14 ASRRTGGISNYGYT
TRBV20-1 11 SAIHRAEGKLF
TRBV7-9 14 ASSSGDRGLRETQY
TRBV24-1 12 ATSSTGSSYEQY
TRBV28 12 ASLEPGQKYEQY
TRBV7-9 9 AGEGSAEAF
TRBV15 11 ATSRNRVTEAF
TRBV30 11 AWSDRANYGYT
TRBV6-6 13 ASSPSRGRYPSAF
TRBV30 11 AFVDRGPDGYT
TRBV15 14 ATSRDGQAFSYEQY
TRBV20-1 16 SAGRTSGGDLWTDTQY
TRBV6-2/TRBV6-3 11 ASSYVTQETQY
TRBV28 12 ASSFGNANYGYT
TRBV6-6 13 ASTARGSSYNEQF
TRBV28 10 ASSLIGLEQY
TRBV28 13 ASSRGSSYNSPLH
TRBV11-2 13 ASSWTGTGANVLT
TRBV30 13 AWTPLGGHSYGYT
TRBV19 12 ASSMQGLAREQY
TRBV5-4 12 ASSPKRGTYEQY
TRBV6-5 10 ATEDGNYGYT
TRBV6-2/TRBV6-3 10 ASGLHNSPLH
TRBV20-1 11 SAAQGAIRELF
TRBV15 12 ATSRDNGGNEQF
TRBV9 15 ASSVAGGASSTDTQY
TRBV20-1 9 SAREHPESV
TRBV5-6 10 ASFYGGTEAF
TRBV12-3/TRBV12-4 12 ASRAGTGNNEQY
TRBV18 13 ASSPTPAEQETQY
TRBV7-9 13 ASRLPTGSNTEAF
TRBV18 10 ASSPGRDEQY
TRBV28 14 ASSQYRGPPPYTQY
TRBV11-2 12 ASSSDVVHSPLH
TRBV28 14 ASSPIRGRYGGELF
TRBV5-6 11 ASSLAAVGEQY
TRBV11-2 8 ARGSGGYT
TRBV30 9 AWRPGAEAF
TRBV7-8 14 ASSAAPDAGTDTQY